Described below is a single TCR beta chain sequence and its context. Caucasian, healthy and from Russia, the donors were aged between about 6 and 90. Every sample had a minimum of 6.5 million PBMCs isolated. The sample belongs to a study of blood T cells in healthy people across ages. It was with a sample-barcoded 5' primer and a J-beta primer mix that a second PCR of roughly 7 to 12 cycles was run. One entry per CDR3 protein results from TCRdb running MiXCR on the 5' RACE reads. This sample has around 800,000 distinct CDR3 sequences, with about 45% found just once. The sequence came from an older man in good health. The sample was blood.

CDR3 coding DNA: TGCAGCGTCCGGGACAGGGGACGTGGAGAGCAGTACTTC. This codes for CSVRDRGRGEQYF. The gene calls are TRBV29-1 and TRBJ2-7, with 10 nucleotides matching TRBD1. The CDR3 is 13 residues long. The V and J ends lost 6 bases and 7 bases, in that order; junction bases with no gene match: 9. Germline CDR1 SQVTM, CDR2 ANQGSEA.